The rows below give T cell receptor beta chains drawn from one sample of a study of blood T cell repertoires in COVID-19. Data came from immunoSEQ multiplex PCR; TCRdb stores just in-frame clones and leaves some out. The sample records tens of thousands of clones, around 81% being singletons. Input material: peripheral blood. These receptors were collected from a human donor in a cohort sampled during active COVID-19. Each CDR3 is given with its conserved first and last residue. A D gene is named only where the DNA matches it firmly. Size tells how often a clone was seen (once, few, many) or the class of an expanded clone, and some rows leave it out.

cdr3_nt: TGTGCCAGCAGCTCCCGGGTATTAGGCGAAAAACTGTTTTTT
cdr3_aa: CASSSRVLGEKLFF
j_call: TRBJ1-4
d_call: -
clone_size: -
v_call: TRBV13

cdr3_nt: TGTGCCAGCAGTTCGCTAGCGGGACAGTTCTTC
cdr3_aa: CASSSLAGQFF
j_call: TRBJ2-1
d_call: TRBD2
clone_size: once
v_call: TRBV27

cdr3_nt: TGTGCCAGCAGTGAGCCCGGTTCGAGGGACGAGCAGTACTTC
cdr3_aa: CASSEPGSRDEQYF
j_call: TRBJ2-7
d_call: -
clone_size: -
v_call: TRBV2

cdr3_nt: TGTGCCACCTTCGGACAGGGGGGCCGCACCGGGGAGCTGTTTTTT
cdr3_aa: CATFGQGGRTGELFF
j_call: TRBJ2-2
d_call: TRBD1
clone_size: -
v_call: TRBV5-5

cdr3_nt: TGTGCCAGCAGCCGCGGGGAGAGCTCTGGAAACACCATATATTTT
cdr3_aa: CASSRGESSGNTIYF
j_call: TRBJ1-3
d_call: -
clone_size: -
v_call: TRBV7-8

cdr3_nt: TGTGCCTGGAGGCGGGGCCTACAAGAGACCCAGTACTTC
cdr3_aa: CAWRRGLQETQYF
j_call: TRBJ2-5
d_call: -
clone_size: -
v_call: TRBV30

cdr3_nt: TGTGCCAGCAGTTTGGGGCAGGGAAATAATCAGCCCCAGCATTTT
cdr3_aa: CASSLGQGNNQPQHF
j_call: TRBJ1-5
d_call: -
clone_size: -
v_call: TRBV28

cdr3_nt: TGTGCCAGCAGTTACCAACTAGCGTCGTCCAAAAACATTCAGTACTTC
cdr3_aa: CASSYQLASSKNIQYF
j_call: TRBJ2-4
d_call: TRBD2
clone_size: -
v_call: TRBV6-5

cdr3_nt: TGTGCCAGCAGCCCCTACACTAACACTGGTCCTGGAAACACCATATATTTT
cdr3_aa: CASSPYTNTGPGNTIYF
j_call: TRBJ1-3
d_call: -
clone_size: -
v_call: TRBV11-2

cdr3_nt: TGCAGTGCTAGTTCACAGGGGGCTAGCAATCAGCCCCAGCATTTT
cdr3_aa: CSASSQGASNQPQHF
j_call: TRBJ1-5
d_call: TRBD1
clone_size: -
v_call: TRBV20-1

cdr3_nt: TGTGCCAGCAGCCCTAGCGGGAACATCAAAACCTACGAGCAGTACTTC
cdr3_aa: CASSPSGNIKTYEQYF
j_call: TRBJ2-7
d_call: TRBD2
clone_size: -
v_call: TRBV9

cdr3_nt: TGTGCCAGCAGCAACCGGGACAGGGAGAACGATGAGCAGTTCTTC
cdr3_aa: CASSNRDRENDEQFF
j_call: TRBJ2-1
d_call: TRBD1
clone_size: -
v_call: TRBV13

cdr3_nt: TGTGCCACCAGTGACCGGGGGTCGGACGAGCAGTACTTC
cdr3_aa: CATSDRGSDEQYF
j_call: TRBJ2-7
d_call: -
clone_size: few
v_call: TRBV24-1

cdr3_nt: TGTGCCAGCTCACCACCGGGACAGGGTAACTACGAGCAGTACTTC
cdr3_aa: CASSPPGQGNYEQYF
j_call: TRBJ2-7
d_call: TRBD1
clone_size: few
v_call: TRBV18

cdr3_nt: TGTGCCAGTACCAAGGGGGACAGAAACACCGGGGAGCTGTTTTTT
cdr3_aa: CASTKGDRNTGELFF
j_call: TRBJ2-2
d_call: TRBD1
clone_size: -
v_call: TRBV19

cdr3_nt: TGTGCCAGCAGCCCGGGACTGACCAATTCACCCCTCCACTTT
cdr3_aa: CASSPGLTNSPLHF
j_call: TRBJ1-6
d_call: -
clone_size: -
v_call: TRBV9

cdr3_nt: TGTGCCAGCAGTTATACGCCGCAGGGGGCCTATGGCTACACCTTC
cdr3_aa: CASSYTPQGAYGYTF
j_call: TRBJ1-2
d_call: TRBD1
clone_size: medium-sized
v_call: TRBV6-2/TRBV6-3

cdr3_nt: TGTGCCAGCAGCTTAGACAGAGCTTACAATGAGCAGTTCTTC
cdr3_aa: CASSLDRAYNEQFF
j_call: TRBJ2-1
d_call: -
clone_size: -
v_call: TRBV7-2

cdr3_nt: TGTGCTAGTGAAATAGCGGGAAGGCAAGAGACCCAGTACTTC
cdr3_aa: CASEIAGRQETQYF
j_call: TRBJ2-5
d_call: TRBD2
clone_size: -
v_call: TRBV12-5

cdr3_nt: TGTGCCAGCAGCGTAGCGGGCAGGGCAGCTGGAAACACCATATATTTT
cdr3_aa: CASSVAGRAAGNTIYF
j_call: TRBJ1-3
d_call: -
clone_size: -
v_call: TRBV9

cdr3_nt: TGTGCCACCTTGGACAGAGGGAACACCGGGGAGCTGTTTTTT
cdr3_aa: CATLDRGNTGELFF
j_call: TRBJ2-2
d_call: -
clone_size: -
v_call: TRBV6-5

cdr3_nt: TGTGCCAGCAGCCAAGCTGGACTAGCGGGAGGAGGAGAGACCCAGTACTTC
cdr3_aa: CASSQAGLAGGGETQYF
j_call: TRBJ2-5
d_call: TRBD2
clone_size: -
v_call: TRBV11-2

cdr3_nt: TGTGCCTGGAGTGTCCAGGGCTTAGGGGAGCTGTTTTTT
cdr3_aa: CAWSVQGLGELFF
j_call: TRBJ2-2
d_call: -
clone_size: once
v_call: TRBV30

cdr3_nt: TGTGCCAGCAGTTCTACTTTGGTCGCTAACTATGGCTACACCTTC
cdr3_aa: CASSSTLVANYGYTF
j_call: TRBJ1-2
d_call: -
clone_size: few
v_call: TRBV6-5

cdr3_nt: TGTGCCAGCGGGGCTATTAGCTCCTATAATTCACCCCTCCACTTT
cdr3_aa: CASGAISSYNSPLHF
j_call: TRBJ1-6
d_call: -
clone_size: -
v_call: TRBV2

cdr3_nt: TGTGCCAGCAGCAAGGGGATGGACAGGTTCAATGAGCAGTTCTTC
cdr3_aa: CASSKGMDRFNEQFF
j_call: TRBJ2-1
d_call: -
clone_size: -
v_call: TRBV21-1

cdr3_nt: TGTGCCAGCATCCCGCCGGGACAGGGGGACACCGGGGAGCTGTTTTTT
cdr3_aa: CASIPPGQGDTGELFF
j_call: TRBJ2-2
d_call: TRBD1
clone_size: -
v_call: TRBV7-9

cdr3_nt: TGCGCCAGCAGCCAGCCGGGACAGGGGGGCGAGCAGTACTTC
cdr3_aa: CASSQPGQGGEQYF
j_call: TRBJ2-7
d_call: TRBD1
clone_size: -
v_call: TRBV4-1

cdr3_nt: TGTGCCAGTCTTGGCCTCTCTTCAAACTATGGCTACACCTTC
cdr3_aa: CASLGLSSNYGYTF
j_call: TRBJ1-2
d_call: -
clone_size: -
v_call: TRBV19

cdr3_nt: TGTGCCTGGAGTGTACCGGGAGGCTATGGCTACACCTTC
cdr3_aa: CAWSVPGGYGYTF
j_call: TRBJ1-2
d_call: -
clone_size: -
v_call: TRBV30

cdr3_nt: TGTGCCAGCAGCCCTCCCGGGACAGGGTTAGCTTTCTTT
cdr3_aa: CASSPPGTGLAFF
j_call: TRBJ1-1
d_call: TRBD1
clone_size: -
v_call: TRBV7-9

cdr3_nt: TGTGCCAGCAGTCACCGACTAGCAGGTGGAAACATTCAGTACTTC
cdr3_aa: CASSHRLAGGNIQYF
j_call: TRBJ2-4
d_call: TRBD2
clone_size: -
v_call: TRBV2

cdr3_nt: TGTGCCAGCAGCTCCCACCGGACAGAAAAAGCTTTCTTT
cdr3_aa: CASSSHRTEKAFF
j_call: TRBJ1-1
d_call: -
clone_size: -
v_call: TRBV5-4

cdr3_nt: TGTGCCAGCAGCCAAGATTGGGCAGGGGGCCGCTACGAGCAGTACTTC
cdr3_aa: CASSQDWAGGRYEQYF
j_call: TRBJ2-7
d_call: TRBD1
clone_size: -
v_call: TRBV4-2

cdr3_nt: TGCAGCGTTGCACCCGGGGACAGGGAAGTGGCCTACGAGCAGTACTTC
cdr3_aa: CSVAPGDREVAYEQYF
j_call: TRBJ2-7
d_call: TRBD1
clone_size: -
v_call: TRBV29-1

cdr3_nt: TGCGCCAGCAGCTTGGCTTCTAGCGGGGAAGAGACCCAGTACTTC
cdr3_aa: CASSLASSGEETQYF
j_call: TRBJ2-5
d_call: TRBD2
clone_size: -
v_call: TRBV5-1

cdr3_nt: TGTGCCAGCAGCTTAGCTATCAGGGGTACTGAAGCTTTCTTT
cdr3_aa: CASSLAIRGTEAFF
j_call: TRBJ1-1
d_call: -
clone_size: -
v_call: TRBV7-2

cdr3_nt: TGTGCCAGCAGTTTAACTAGCGGGGGGAGTATCGCCGGGGAGCTGTTTTTT
cdr3_aa: CASSLTSGGSIAGELFF
j_call: TRBJ2-2
d_call: TRBD2
clone_size: many
v_call: TRBV28

cdr3_nt: TGTGCCAGCGGAGGTCCTACCGGAAACACCATATATTTT
cdr3_aa: CASGGPTGNTIYF
j_call: TRBJ1-3
d_call: -
clone_size: -
v_call: TRBV5-6

cdr3_nt: TGTGCCACCAGCCGGGGGGCTAGCGACTCCTACAATGAGCAGTTCTTC
cdr3_aa: CATSRGASDSYNEQFF
j_call: TRBJ2-1
d_call: -
clone_size: -
v_call: TRBV15

cdr3_nt: TGTGCCAGCAGCCCCCAGGGGTCCTTGGGTTCACCCCTCCACTTT
cdr3_aa: CASSPQGSLGSPLHF
j_call: TRBJ1-6
d_call: -
clone_size: -
v_call: TRBV7-2

cdr3_nt: TGCGCCAGCGGCCTGGACGGGAGAAACACTGAAGCTTTCTTT
cdr3_aa: CASGLDGRNTEAFF
j_call: TRBJ1-1
d_call: -
clone_size: many
v_call: TRBV5-1

cdr3_nt: TGTGCCAGCAGCGTAGCCCAGGGGGCCTACAATGAGCAGTTCTTC
cdr3_aa: CASSVAQGAYNEQFF
j_call: TRBJ2-1
d_call: TRBD1
clone_size: -
v_call: TRBV9

cdr3_nt: TGTGCCAGCAGCTTAGAACAGGCGGAGGCCAAAAACATTCAGTACTTC
cdr3_aa: CASSLEQAEAKNIQYF
j_call: TRBJ2-4
d_call: -
clone_size: few
v_call: TRBV11-2

cdr3_nt: TGTGCCAGCAGCCCCGGAGCGGGGTACACAGATACGCAGTATTTT
cdr3_aa: CASSPGAGYTDTQYF
j_call: TRBJ2-3
d_call: TRBD2
clone_size: -
v_call: TRBV7-3